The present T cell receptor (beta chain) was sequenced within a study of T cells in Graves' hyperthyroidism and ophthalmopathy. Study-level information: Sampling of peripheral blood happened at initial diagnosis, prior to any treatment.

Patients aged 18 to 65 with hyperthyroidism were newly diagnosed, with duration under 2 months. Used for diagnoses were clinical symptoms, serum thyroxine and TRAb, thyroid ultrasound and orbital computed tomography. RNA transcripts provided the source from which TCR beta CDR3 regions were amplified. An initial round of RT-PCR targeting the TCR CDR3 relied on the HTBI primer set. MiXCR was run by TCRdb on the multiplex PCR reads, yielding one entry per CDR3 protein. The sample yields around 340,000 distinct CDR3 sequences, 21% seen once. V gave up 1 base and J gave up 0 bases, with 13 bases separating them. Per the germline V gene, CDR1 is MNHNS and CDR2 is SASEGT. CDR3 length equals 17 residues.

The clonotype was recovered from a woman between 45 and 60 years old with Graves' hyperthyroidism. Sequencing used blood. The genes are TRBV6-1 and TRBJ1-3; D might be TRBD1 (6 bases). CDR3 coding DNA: TGTGCCAGCAGTGAAGGCAGGGGAAAGCTCTCTGGAAACACCATATATTTT. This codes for CASSEGRGKLSGNTIYF.